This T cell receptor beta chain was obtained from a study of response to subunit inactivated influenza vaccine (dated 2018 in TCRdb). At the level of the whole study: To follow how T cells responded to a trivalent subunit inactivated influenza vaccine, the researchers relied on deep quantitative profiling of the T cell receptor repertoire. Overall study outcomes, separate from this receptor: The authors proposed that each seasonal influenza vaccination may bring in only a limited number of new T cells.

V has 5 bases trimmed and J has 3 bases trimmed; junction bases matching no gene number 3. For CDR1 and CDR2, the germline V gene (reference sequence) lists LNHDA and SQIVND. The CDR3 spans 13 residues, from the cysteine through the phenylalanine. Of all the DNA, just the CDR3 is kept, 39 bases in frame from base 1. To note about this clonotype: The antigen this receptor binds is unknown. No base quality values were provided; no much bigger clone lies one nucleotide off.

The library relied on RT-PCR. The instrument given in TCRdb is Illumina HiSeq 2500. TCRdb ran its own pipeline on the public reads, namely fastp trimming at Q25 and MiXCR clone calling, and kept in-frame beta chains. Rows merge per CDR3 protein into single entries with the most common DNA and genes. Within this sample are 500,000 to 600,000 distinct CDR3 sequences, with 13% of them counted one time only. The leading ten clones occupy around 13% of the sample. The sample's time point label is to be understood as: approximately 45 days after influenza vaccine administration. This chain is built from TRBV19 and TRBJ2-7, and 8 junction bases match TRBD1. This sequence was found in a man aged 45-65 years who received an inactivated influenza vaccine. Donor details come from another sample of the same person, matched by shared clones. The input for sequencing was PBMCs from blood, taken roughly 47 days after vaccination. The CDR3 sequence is CASSVQGGYEQYF. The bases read TGTGCCAGTAGTGTACAGGGGGGCTACGAGCAGTACTTC.